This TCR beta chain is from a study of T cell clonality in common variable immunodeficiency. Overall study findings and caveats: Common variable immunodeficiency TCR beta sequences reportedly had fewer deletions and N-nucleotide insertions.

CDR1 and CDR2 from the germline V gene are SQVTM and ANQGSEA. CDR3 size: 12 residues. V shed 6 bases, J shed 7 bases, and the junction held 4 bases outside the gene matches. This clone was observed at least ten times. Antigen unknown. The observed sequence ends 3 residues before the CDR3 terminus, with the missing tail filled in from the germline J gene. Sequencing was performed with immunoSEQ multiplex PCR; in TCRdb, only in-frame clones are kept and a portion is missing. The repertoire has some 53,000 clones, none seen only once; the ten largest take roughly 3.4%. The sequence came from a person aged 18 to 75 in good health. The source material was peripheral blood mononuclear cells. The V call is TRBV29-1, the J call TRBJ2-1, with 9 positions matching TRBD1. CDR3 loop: CSVRDRENEQFF. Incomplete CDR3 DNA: TGCAGCGTAAGGGACAGGGAAAATGAG.